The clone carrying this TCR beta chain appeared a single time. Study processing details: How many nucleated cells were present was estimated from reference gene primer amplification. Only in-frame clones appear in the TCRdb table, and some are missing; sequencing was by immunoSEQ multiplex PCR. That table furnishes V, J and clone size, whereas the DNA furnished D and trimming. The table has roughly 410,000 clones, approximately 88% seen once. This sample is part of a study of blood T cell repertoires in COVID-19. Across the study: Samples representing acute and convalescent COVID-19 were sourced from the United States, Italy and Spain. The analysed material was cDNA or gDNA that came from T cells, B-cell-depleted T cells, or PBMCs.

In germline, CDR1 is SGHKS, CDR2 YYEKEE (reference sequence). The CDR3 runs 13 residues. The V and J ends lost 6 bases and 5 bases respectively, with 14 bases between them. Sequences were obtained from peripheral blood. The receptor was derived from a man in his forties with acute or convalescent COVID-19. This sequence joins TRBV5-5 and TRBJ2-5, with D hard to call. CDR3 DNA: TGTGCCAGCACCTCTTCCTCTAGGGAGACCCAGTACTTC. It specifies CASTSSSRETQYF.